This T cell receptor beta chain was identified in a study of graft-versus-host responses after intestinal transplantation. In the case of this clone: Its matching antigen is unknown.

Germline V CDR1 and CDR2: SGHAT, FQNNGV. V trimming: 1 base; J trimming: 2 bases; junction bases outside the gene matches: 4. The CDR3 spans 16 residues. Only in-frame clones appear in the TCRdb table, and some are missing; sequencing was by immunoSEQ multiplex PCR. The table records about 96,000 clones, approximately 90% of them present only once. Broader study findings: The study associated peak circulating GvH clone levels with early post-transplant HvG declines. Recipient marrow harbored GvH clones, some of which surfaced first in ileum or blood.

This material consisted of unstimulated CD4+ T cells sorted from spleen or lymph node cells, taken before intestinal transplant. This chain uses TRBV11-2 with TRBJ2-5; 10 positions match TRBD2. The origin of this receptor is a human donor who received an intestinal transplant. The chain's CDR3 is CASSLAPSGGQETQYF. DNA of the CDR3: TGTGCCAGCAGCTTAGCCCCTAGCGGGGGTCAAGAGACCCAGTACTTC.